The table lists the clone carrying this T cell receptor beta chain with a few counts. The antigen is not known. Germline V gives CDR1 SQVTM, CDR2 ANQGSEA. This CDR3 spans 15 amino acids. V gave up 7 bases and J gave up 6 bases; unmatched junction bases: 13. These data belong to a study of response to subunit inactivated influenza vaccine. Study-level points and caveats: That few new T cells are recruited by each seasonal influenza vaccination was the authors' suggestion.

TCRdb recomputed calls from the RT-PCR reads with MiXCR, one row per CDR3 protein. This repertoire shows under 200,000 distinct CDR3 sequences, about 10% found once; its top ten account for approximately 39%. The material sequenced was CD8+ T cells sorted from PBMCs, taken about 24 months after vaccination. The receptor was isolated from a man aged 50-75 years who received an inactivated influenza vaccine. This chain joins TRBV29-1 and TRBJ2-2, with 8 bases identical to TRBD1. CDR3 sequence reads: CSADLGQGAPGELFF. DNA for the CDR3: TGCAGCGCCGATTTGGGGCAGGGGGCCCCCGGGGAGCTGTTTTTT.